Listed below are T cell receptor beta chains from one sample, sequenced in a study of blood T cells in healthy people across ages. TCRdb re-called the 5' RACE reads with MiXCR, one entry per CDR3 protein. The data contain 1.5 million to 2 million distinct CDR3 sequences, approximately 30% of them singletons. The sample was blood. The receptors here all came from a woman aged 30 to 39 in good health. Each CDR3 is given with its conserved first and last residue.

j_call v_call cdr3_length cdr3_aa
TRBJ1-2 TRBV12-3/TRBV12-4 12 CASGDRGYGYTF
TRBJ2-1 TRBV7-2 15 CASSLVTGLKETQFF
TRBJ2-2 TRBV7-9 14 CASSSLWNTGELFF
TRBJ2-3 TRBV7-2 16 CASSLGGLAGRDTQYF
TRBJ2-5 TRBV20-1 13 CSASYSWGETQYF
TRBJ2-7 TRBV27 17 CAGSFSRVRGPPYEQYF
TRBJ1-2 TRBV4-2 16 CASSQLGQGASYGYTF
TRBJ2-1 TRBV7-2 13 CASSWQSYNEQFF
TRBJ2-5 TRBV5-6 14 CASSNRGLRETQYF
TRBJ1-2 TRBV20-1 13 CSARSGQAWGYTF
. TRBV15 15 CATSSGQGASYEQYF
TRBJ2-3 TRBV12-3/TRBV12-4 12 CASSLRTDTEYF
TRBJ2-5 TRBV29-1 13 CSLAGGNQETQYF
TRBJ1-2 TRBV19 14 CASRIQGIRYGYTF
TRBJ2-3 TRBV5-1 16 CASSLGPVGPTDTQYF
TRBJ1-1 TRBV5-6 11 CASSFQGGAFF
TRBJ1-5 TRBV6-1 12 CASSLPNRPQHF
TRBJ1-4 TRBV20-1 13 CSAPGIDKEKLFF
TRBJ2-7 TRBV6-2/TRBV6-3 18 CASSYRRGSGTYIYEQYF
TRBJ2-1 TRBV6-1 14 CASSLAGVGEKQFF
TRBJ1-6 TRBV6-2/TRBV6-3 14 CASSGQGDNSPLHF
TRBJ2-7 TRBV20-1 15 CSASAALAPIYEQYF
TRBJ2-3 TRBV7-3 16 CASSPGVSGSGDTQYF